This T cell receptor (beta chain) was identified in a study of a mutant IDH1 vaccine in newly diagnosed glioma. About the research overall: Those enrolled had earlier been treated with radiotherapy, temozolomide, or both, mostly both.

Only in-frame clones appear in the TCRdb table, and some are missing; sequencing was by immunoSEQ multiplex PCR. The table includes about 92,000 clones, roughly 80% detected once. Noted time point: baseline, week 1 (first vaccination visit). The treatment here: pre-vaccination baseline after standard-of-care therapy. About this clone itself: No antigen is known for it.

CDR1 is PRHDT and CDR2 is FYEKMQ in the germline V gene (reference sequence). After removal of 5 bases from V and 4 bases from J, the junction contained 6 bases not matched to a gene. This CDR3 contains 14 residues. Findings and limits, study-wide: Induction of immune responses by the vaccine occurred in more than 85% of patients.

The clonotype originates from a woman in her forties or fifties with glioma. The rearrangement links TRBV13 to TRBJ1-1, with 8 bases lining up with TRBD1. The sample was PBMCs, taken from a glioma patient treated with radiotherapy, temozolomide or both. The CDR3 bases are TGTGCCAGCAGCCTACAGGGGGACGGCACTGAAGCTTTCTTT. Its translation is CASSLQGDGTEAFF.